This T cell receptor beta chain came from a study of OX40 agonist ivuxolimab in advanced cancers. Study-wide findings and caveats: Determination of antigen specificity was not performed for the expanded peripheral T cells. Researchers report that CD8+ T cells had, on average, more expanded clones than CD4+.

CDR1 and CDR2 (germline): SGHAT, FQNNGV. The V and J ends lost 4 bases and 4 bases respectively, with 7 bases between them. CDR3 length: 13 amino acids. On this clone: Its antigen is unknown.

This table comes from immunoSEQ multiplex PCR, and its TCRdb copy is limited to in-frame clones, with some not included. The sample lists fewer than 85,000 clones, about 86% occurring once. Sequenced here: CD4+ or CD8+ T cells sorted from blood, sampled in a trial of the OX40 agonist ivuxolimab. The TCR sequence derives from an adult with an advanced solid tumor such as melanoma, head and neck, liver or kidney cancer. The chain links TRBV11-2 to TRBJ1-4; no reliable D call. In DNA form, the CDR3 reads TGTGCCAGCAGCTCTTACGGTAATGAAAAACTGTTTTTT. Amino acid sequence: CASSSYGNEKLFF. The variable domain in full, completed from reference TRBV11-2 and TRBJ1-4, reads EAGVAQSPRYKIIEKRQSVAFWCNPISGHATLYWYQQILGQGPKLLIQFQNNGVVDDSQLPKDRFSAERLKGVDSTLKIQPAKLEDSAVYLCASSSYGNEKLFFGSGTQLSVL.